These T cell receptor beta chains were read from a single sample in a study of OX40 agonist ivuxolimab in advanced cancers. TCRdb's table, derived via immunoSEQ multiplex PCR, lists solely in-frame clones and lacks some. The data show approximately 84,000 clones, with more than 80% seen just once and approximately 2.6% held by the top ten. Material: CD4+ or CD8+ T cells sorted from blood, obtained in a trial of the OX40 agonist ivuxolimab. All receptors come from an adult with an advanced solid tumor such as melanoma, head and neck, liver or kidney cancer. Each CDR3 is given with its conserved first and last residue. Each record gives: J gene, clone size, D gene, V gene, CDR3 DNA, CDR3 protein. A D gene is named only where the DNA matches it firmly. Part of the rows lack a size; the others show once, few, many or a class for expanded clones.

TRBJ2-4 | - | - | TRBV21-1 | TGTGCCAGCAGCAAAGCGCTTTCTGGGGCAGCCAAAAACATTCAGTACTTC | CASSKALSGAAKNIQYF
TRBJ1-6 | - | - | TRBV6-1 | TGTGCCAGCGGGGTAACGTACCGTAATTCACCCCTCCACTTT | CASGVTYRNSPLHF
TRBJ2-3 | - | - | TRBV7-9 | TGTGCCAGCACCCGTAGCGGATTGAAGCTCACAGATACGCAGTATTTT | CASTRSGLKLTDTQYF
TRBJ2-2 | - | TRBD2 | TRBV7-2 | TGTGCCAGCAGCTTAGGGACAGCGGGGGTTTTAGGGGAGCTGTTTTTT | CASSLGTAGVLGELFF
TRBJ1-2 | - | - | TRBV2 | TGTGCCAGCATGAGGACATCCCCACATGGCTACACCTTC | CASMRTSPHGYTF
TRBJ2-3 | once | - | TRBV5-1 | TGCGCCAGCAGCTTGGGTTCGGCAGGGTCCAAAGATACGCAGTATTTT | CASSLGSAGSKDTQYF
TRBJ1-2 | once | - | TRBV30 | TGTGCCTGGAGTGTACTTCGACATGGTGGCTACACCTTC | CAWSVLRHGGYTF
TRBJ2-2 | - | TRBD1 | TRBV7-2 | TGTGCCAGCAGCTCCGCGGCAGGGGGCAAGTCCGGGGAGCTGTTTTTT | CASSSAAGGKSGELFF
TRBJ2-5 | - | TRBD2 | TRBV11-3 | TGTGCCAGCAGCTCCGGGACTAGCTTCAGAGAGACCCAGTACTTC | CASSSGTSFRETQYF
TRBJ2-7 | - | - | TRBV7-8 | TGTGCCAGCAGCCCCTTAGGGGGGAGCTCCTACGAGCAGTACTTC | CASSPLGGSSYEQYF
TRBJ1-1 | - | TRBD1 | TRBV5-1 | TGCGCCAGCAGCCCGACAGGGGTGAACACTGAAGCTTTCTTT | CASSPTGVNTEAFF
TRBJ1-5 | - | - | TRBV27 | TGTGCCAGCAGTTTAATGCGGGTGGGGAATCAGCCCCAGCATTTT | CASSLMRVGNQPQHF
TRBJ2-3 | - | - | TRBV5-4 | TGTGCCAGCAGCTTGGTCCGGGGGACAGGCACAGATACGCAGTATTTT | CASSLVRGTGTDTQYF
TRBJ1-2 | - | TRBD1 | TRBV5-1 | TGCGCCAGCAGACCAGGGGGCGCGGAGTATGGCTACACCTTC | CASRPGGAEYGYTF
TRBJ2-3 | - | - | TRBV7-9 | TGTGCCAGCAGCTTACCCCGAGAGGCCCGAGGCACAGATACGCAGTATTTT | CASSLPREARGTDTQYF
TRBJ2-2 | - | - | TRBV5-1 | TGCGCCAGCAGCTTGGCGACAAACACCGGGGAGCTGTTTTTT | CASSLATNTGELFF
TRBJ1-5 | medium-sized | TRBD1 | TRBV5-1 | TGCGCCAGCAGCCCCGGACAGGGGGCTCTTCAGCCCCAGCATTTT | CASSPGQGALQPQHF
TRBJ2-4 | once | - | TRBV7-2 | TGTGCCAGCAGCTTAGGAAGTGGGGCGGGCATTCAGTACTTC | CASSLGSGAGIQYF
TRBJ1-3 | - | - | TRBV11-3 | TGTGCCAGCAGCTACCGTTCGGGGGCAGGAAACACCATATATTTT | CASSYRSGAGNTIYF
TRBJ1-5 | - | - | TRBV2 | TGTGCCAGCAGTGAACTCTATAGCAATCAGCCCCAGCATTTT | CASSELYSNQPQHF
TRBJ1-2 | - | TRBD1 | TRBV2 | TGTGCCAGCAGTGGTAGGACAGGGAAGGACTATGGCTACACCTTC | CASSGRTGKDYGYTF
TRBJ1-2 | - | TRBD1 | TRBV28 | TGTGCCAGCAGTCCGGGACAGGGATATGGCTACACCTTC | CASSPGQGYGYTF
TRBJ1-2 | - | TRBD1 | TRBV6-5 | TGTGCCAGCAGTTACTCCCAGGGGGCGGGTGGCTACACCTTC | CASSYSQGAGGYTF
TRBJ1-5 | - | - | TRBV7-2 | TGTGCCAGCAGCTTAGGGACTTATAGCAATCAGCCCCAGCATTTT | CASSLGTYSNQPQHF
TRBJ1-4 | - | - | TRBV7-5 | TGTGTCAGAAGCGCGACAGGGGGCTTTATGGAAAAACTGTTTTTT | CVRSATGGFMEKLFF
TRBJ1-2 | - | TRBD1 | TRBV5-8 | TGTGCCAGCAGCTTGATTATGACAGGGGGACATGGCTACACCTTC | CASSLIMTGGHGYTF
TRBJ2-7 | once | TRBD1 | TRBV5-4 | TGTGCCAGCAGCTTGGGAGGACAGGCCTCCTACGAGCAGTACTTC | CASSLGGQASYEQYF
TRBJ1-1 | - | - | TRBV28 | TGTGCCAGCAGCCTGAACGGGGTTGGGAGAACTGAAGCTTTCTTT | CASSLNGVGRTEAFF
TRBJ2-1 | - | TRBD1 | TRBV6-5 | TGTGCCAGCACCCGGACGGGACAGCCCTACAATGAGCAGTTCTTC | CASTRTGQPYNEQFF
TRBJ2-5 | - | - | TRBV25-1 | TGTGCCAGCAGTGAGCCGGGGGTTCGGGAGACCCAGTACTTC | CASSEPGVRETQYF
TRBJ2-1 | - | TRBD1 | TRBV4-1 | TGCGCCAGCAGCCGACAGGGGTGGGTAGAGGGGCAGTTCTTC | CASSRQGWVEGQFF
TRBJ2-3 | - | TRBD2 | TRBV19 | TGTGCCAGTAGCAACCAGGGACTAGTGAGGAATACGCAGTATTTT | CASSNQGLVRNTQYF
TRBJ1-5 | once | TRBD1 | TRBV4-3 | TGCGCCAGCAGCCAGAGAGGGGGACAGGAAAAGAATCAGCCCCAGCATTTT | CASSQRGGQEKNQPQHF
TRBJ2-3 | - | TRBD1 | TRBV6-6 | TGTGCCAGCCGGGGGACAGGATACACAGATACGCAGTATTTT | CASRGTGYTDTQYF
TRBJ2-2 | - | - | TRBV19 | TGTGCCAGTCGGACAGCTCTGAACACCGGGGAGCTGTTTTTT | CASRTALNTGELFF
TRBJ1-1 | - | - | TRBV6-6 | TGTGCCAGCAGTTACACGCAGGGAAGAGCTTTCTTT | CASSYTQGRAFF
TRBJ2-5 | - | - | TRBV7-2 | TGTGCCAGCAGCTCACAACCGCTGGCCCAGTACTTC | CASSSQPLAQYF
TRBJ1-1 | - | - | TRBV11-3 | TGTGCCAGCAGCCCCCGGGCCCAGGGCACTGAAGCTTTCTTT | CASSPRAQGTEAFF
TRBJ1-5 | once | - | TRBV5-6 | TGTGCCAGCAGCTTGGGAGATCAGCCCCAGCATTTT | CASSLGDQPQHF
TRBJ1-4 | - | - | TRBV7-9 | TGTGCCAGCAGCTTACTGACAGCAACTAATGAAAAACTGTTTTTT | CASSLLTATNEKLFF
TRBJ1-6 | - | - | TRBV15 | TGTGCCACCCGTAGTAGGGGGGCCTTTGGGCCCCTCCACTTT | CATRSRGAFGPLHF
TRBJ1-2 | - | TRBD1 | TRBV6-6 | TGTGCCAGCAGTTACGACGGACAGGCTCATGGCTACACCTTC | CASSYDGQAHGYTF
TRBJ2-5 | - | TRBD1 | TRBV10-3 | TGTGCCATCAGCCCCACAGGGGGACAAGAGACCCAGTACTTC | CAISPTGGQETQYF
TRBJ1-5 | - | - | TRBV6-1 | TGTGCCAGCAGTGAGGGTCAGCCCCAGCATTTT | CASSEGQPQHF